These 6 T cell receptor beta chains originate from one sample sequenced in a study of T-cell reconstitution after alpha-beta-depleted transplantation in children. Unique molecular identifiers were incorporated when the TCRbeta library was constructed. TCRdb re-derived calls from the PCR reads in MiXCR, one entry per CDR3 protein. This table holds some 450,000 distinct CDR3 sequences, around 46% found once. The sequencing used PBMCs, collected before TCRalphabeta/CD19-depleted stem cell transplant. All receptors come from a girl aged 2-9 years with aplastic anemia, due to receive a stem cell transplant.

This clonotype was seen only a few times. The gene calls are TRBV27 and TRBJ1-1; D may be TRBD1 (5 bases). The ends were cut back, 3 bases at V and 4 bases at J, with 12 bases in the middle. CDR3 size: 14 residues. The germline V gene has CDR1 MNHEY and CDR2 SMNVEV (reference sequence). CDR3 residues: CASSLGVGVTEAFF. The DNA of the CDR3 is TGTGCCAGCAGTTTGGGGGTCGGTGTCACTGAAGCTTTCTTT.

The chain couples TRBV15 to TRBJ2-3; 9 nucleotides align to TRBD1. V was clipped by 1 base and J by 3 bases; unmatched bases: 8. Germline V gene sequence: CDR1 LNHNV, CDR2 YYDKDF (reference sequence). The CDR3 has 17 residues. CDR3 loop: CATSRVGTGSSTDTQYF. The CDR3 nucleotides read TGTGCCACCAGCAGAGTAGGGACAGGGTCATCGACAGATACGCAGTATTTT.

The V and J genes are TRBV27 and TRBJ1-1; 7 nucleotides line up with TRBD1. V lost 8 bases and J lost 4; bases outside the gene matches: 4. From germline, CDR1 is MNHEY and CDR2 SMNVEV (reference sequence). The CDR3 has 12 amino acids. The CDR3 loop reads CASGSGGTEAFF. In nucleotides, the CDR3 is TGTGCCAGCGGTTCAGGGGGCACTGAAGCTTTCTTT.

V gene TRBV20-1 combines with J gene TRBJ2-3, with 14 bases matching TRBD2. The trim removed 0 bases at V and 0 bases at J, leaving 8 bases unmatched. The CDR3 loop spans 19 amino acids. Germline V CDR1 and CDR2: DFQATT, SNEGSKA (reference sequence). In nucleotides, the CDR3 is TGCAGTGCTAGAGATAGGGGACTAGCGGGGGATCCTAGCACAGATACGCAGTATTTT. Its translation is CSARDRGLAGDPSTDTQYF.

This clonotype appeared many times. CDR3 amino acids: CASSGGSVTYEQYF. The CDR3 region has the DNA TGCGCCAGCAGTGGGGGCAGCGTCACCTACGAGCAGTACTTC. The chain is built from TRBV10-2 and TRBJ2-7, with a possible D match to TRBD1 (5 bases). Looked up from germline, CDR1 is WSHSY and CDR2 is SAAADI. This CDR3 contains 14 residues. With 4 bases removed from V and 2 bases from J, the gap between germline ends came to 12 bases.

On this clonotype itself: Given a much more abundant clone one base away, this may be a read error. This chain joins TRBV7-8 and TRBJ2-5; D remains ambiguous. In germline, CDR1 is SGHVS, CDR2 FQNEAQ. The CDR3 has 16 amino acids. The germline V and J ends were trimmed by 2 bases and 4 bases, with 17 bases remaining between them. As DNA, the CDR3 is TGTGCCAGCAGCTTAAATGTTGGTACTCTTGGAGAGACCCAGTACTTC. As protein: CASSLNVGTLGETQYF.